This entry features one T cell receptor (beta chain) sequence. Antigen specificity is unknown. TCRdb's copy holds only in-frame clones and misses some; the assay was immunoSEQ multiplex PCR. The sample lists 69,000 or so clones, 85% to 95% seen once, with around 1.5% in the top ten. The sample is drawn from a study of T cell clonotyping in hematopoietic cell transplantation. Notes on the study in general: Cells were unsorted, so CD4 and CD8 contributions were not separated. Broader posttransplant TCR repertoire diversity was predicted by graft donor and pretransplant recipient Inverse Simpson Index values.

Germline CDR1 MNHEY, CDR2 SMNVEV (reference sequence). This CDR3 has 15 amino acids. V trimming: 4 bases; J trimming: 2 bases; junction bases outside the gene matches: 4. The source of this sequence is a man aged 50-60 years in good health. Some clones in this sample may be carry-over from other donors' samples. Sequencing was performed on peripheral blood mononuclear cells. This chain connects TRBV27 to TRBJ2-7, with 11 bases matching TRBD2. CDR3: CASSWTSGLTYEQYF. The DNA for the CDR3 is TGTGCCAGCAGTTGGACTAGCGGGCTAACCTACGAGCAGTACTTC.